This T cell receptor beta chain came from a study of beta chain features in type 1 diabetes. The collection from each donor was one heparinised blood draw averaging about 116 mL. Each of the sorted populations had a purity greater than 98%. The investigators reverse transcribed all of the isolated RNA, so they sequenced expressed TCRB transcripts. Method: immunoSEQ multiplex PCR; TCRdb's copy keeps in-frame clones and lacks some. Of about 710,000 clones listed, 11% to 15% are singletons. Points on this clone: Its antigen remains unknown.

Findings and limits, study-wide: The study found moderately but significantly shorter TCRB CDR3s in all four CD4+ subsets of Type 1 diabetes patients. Type 1 diabetes patients had VDJ junctions that carried fewer insertions and more deletions. Whatever favoring of shorter templates PCR might show would apply equally to patients and controls.

The CDR3 length is 15 residues. The V and J ends lost 0 bases and 6 bases, in that order; junction bases with no gene match: 7. Germline CDR1 reads SGDLS; CDR2 reads YYNGEE. The source material was naive CD4+ T cells from blood. The rearrangement links TRBV9 to TRBJ1-2; TRBD1 agrees at 8 bases. The sequence was collected from a man between 18 and 35 years old with type 1 diabetes. CDR3 nucleotides: TGTGCCAGCAGCGTAGCGACAGGGGAGTACGATGGCTACACCTTC. Residues: CASSVATGEYDGYTF.